A single sample gave rise to the 9 T cell receptor beta chains below, sequenced in a study of T cells in Graves' hyperthyroidism and ophthalmopathy. TCR beta CDR3 region amplification was performed from RNA transcripts. The HTBI primer set drove a first-round RT-PCR of the TCR CDR3. TCRdb used MiXCR to reprocess the multiplex PCR reads, holding one entry per CDR3 protein. The sample includes about 570,000 distinct CDR3 sequences, 12% to 15% seen only once; the top ten take about 15%. The sample consisted of blood. The origin of the receptors is a woman aged 40 to 50 with Graves' hyperthyroidism.

The J gene is TRBJ2-6, the V gene TRBV18, with 13 bases aligning to TRBD2. Germline V gene lookup returns CDR1 KGHSH and CDR2 LQKENI. This CDR3 has 20 amino acids. Losses at the gene ends were 4 bases for V and 2 bases for J; bases not matched to a gene: 11. This CDR3 is CASSLLGTSGDLAGANVLTF. For the CDR3, the DNA is TGTGCCAGCTCACTTCTCGGGACTAGCGGGGACCTAGCTGGGGCCAACGTCCTGACTTTC.

There are many counts of this clonotype. The chain recombines TRBV9 with TRBJ2-1; 11 bases agree with TRBD2. V was pared by 0 bases and J by 6 bases, with 2 bases of the junction left unmatched. The CDR3 contains 15 residues. Germline CDR1 reads SGDLS; CDR2 reads YYNGEE. CDR3 DNA sequence: TGTGCCAGCAGCGTAGTACTAGCGGGAGTCAATGAGCAGTTCTTC. It specifies CASSVVLAGVNEQFF.

This clonotype was seen repeatedly, ten times or more. The chain is built from TRBV2 and TRBJ2-5, with D tentatively TRBD1 or TRBD2 (7 bases each). Trimming stripped 2 bases from V and 5 bases from J, with 12 bases between. Germline V gene lookup returns CDR1 SNHLY and CDR2 FYNNEI. The CDR3 has 14 residues. CDR3 DNA: TGTGCCAGCAGTGAACGGCAGGGGGGGGAGACCCAGTACTTC. This codes for CASSERQGGETQYF.

This clonotype has ten or more counts. This chain joins TRBV28 and TRBJ1-4, with 9 bases aligning to TRBD1. Germline assignment: CDR1 MDHEN and CDR2 SYDVKM. V was clipped by 5 bases and J by 4 bases; unmatched bases: 8. The length of the CDR3 is 16 residues. The CDR3 DNA reads as TGTGCCAGCAGTCTGTCCGGGACAGGGTTTAATGAAAAACTGTTTTTT. This sequence encodes CASSLSGTGFNEKLFF.

The genes are TRBV28 and TRBJ2-2, with TRBD2 matching over 7 bases. In germline, CDR1 is MDHEN, CDR2 SYDVKM. The CDR3 totals 15 residues. J was trimmed by 2 bases and V by 7 bases; bases with no gene match: 7. The CDR3 protein is CASTPGTTNTGELFF. CDR3 nucleotides: TGTGCCAGCACTCCCGGGACTACCAACACCGGGGAGCTGTTTTTT.

The table lists this clonotype with many counts. J is TRBJ2-3 and V is TRBV9, with 13 bases lining up with TRBD2. The CDR3 runs 17 residues. Germline V CDR1 and CDR2: SGDLS, YYNGEE. Trimming took 0 bases from V and 4 from J; bases not matched to a gene: 5. CDR3 loop: CASSVELAGGTADTQYF. The DNA for the CDR3 is TGTGCCAGCAGCGTAGAACTAGCGGGAGGGACCGCAGATACGCAGTATTTT.

The chain links TRBV3-1 to TRBJ1-6, with D maybe TRBD1 (6 bases). CDR1 LGHDT and CDR2 YNNKEL come from the germline V gene (reference sequence). The CDR3 has 15 residues. V was pared by 3 bases and J by 3 bases, with 9 bases between. CDR3 sequence reads: CASSHGQLYNSPLHF. CDR3 DNA: TGTGCCAGCAGCCACGGACAGCTCTATAATTCACCCCTCCACTTT.

This clonotype has a count of ten or more. The CDR3 DNA is TGTGCCAGCAGCTATGGACAGACCAACAATGAGCAGTTCTTC. This codes for CASSYGQTNNEQFF. This chain connects TRBV5-6 to TRBJ2-1; TRBD1 might be the D (6 bases). The germline V gene has CDR1 SGHDT and CDR2 YYEEEE. The V and J ends lost 3 bases and 5 bases respectively, with 12 bases between them. This CDR3 has 14 amino acids.

CDR3 nucleotide sequence: TGTGCCAGCAGCGCCCGGGGGGGGATCGATACGCAGTATTTT. This gives the protein CASSARGGIDTQYF. The chain carries TRBV9 and TRBJ2-3, with 8 bases that match TRBD2. The ends lost 3 bases at V and 6 bases at J; junction bases unmatched: 6. Per germline, CDR1 SGDLS and CDR2 YYNGEE. The CDR3 contains 14 residues.